The source of this T cell receptor (beta chain) is a study of CD8+CD57+ T cells in acquired aplastic anemia (dated by TCRdb to the late 2010s). Describing the broader study: DNA extracted from sorted CD4+ and CD8+ cells had a mean of roughly 3 ug, with a range of roughly 0.19 to 27.4 ug. Healthy donor samples averaged about 9.9 million reads for CD4+ and 11 million to 14 million for CD8+ cells. What the authors observed across the whole study: Although some 28 CD8+ CDR3 sequences were shared by patients and controls, these sequences appeared highly expressed in patients and within the immunodominant clones of patients. No significant difference in CD8+ Simpson's diversity was found between patients and healthy controls (P=0.060).

V and J are truncated by 1 base and 4 bases respectively, leaving an intervening sequence of 6 bases. Reading from cysteine to phenylalanine, the CDR3 counts 13 amino acids. The sequence is cut down to CDR3 DNA, 39 bases in frame from base 1. The germline V gene (reference sequence) provides CDR1 SEHNR and CDR2 FQNEAQ. The study deep-sequenced TCR repertoires of sorted CD4+ and CD8+ blood T cells from severe aplastic anemia patients and healthy subjects. Ficoll-Paque density gradient centrifugation was used to isolate peripheral blood mononuclear cells. CD4+ and CD8+ T cells were sorted by FACS or magnetic beads before DNA extraction. As regards this clonotype: Its antigen is not yet known. No much larger clonotype is one base removed from it; base qualities were not supplied.

Genomic DNA was used as template for profiling of TCR beta VDJ combinations and CDR3 sequences. An Illumina HiSeq 2000 was the platform used for TCR repertoire sequencing. Regarding the original processing steps: TRBV/TRBJ rearrangement plots, CDR3 size and DJ length profiles, and Simpson's diversity index were used to evaluate the repertoires. Whichever DNA sequence was most abundant in the deep sequencing data was defined as the immunodominant clone. CDR3 amino acid sequences were screened for sharing across subjects and were compared with published repertoires and the VDJdb database. TCRdb cleaned the public reads at Q25 with fastp, built clones with MiXCR and kept in-frame beta chains. Every entry covers one CDR3 protein and lists the most common genes and DNA from its rows. Clone size and V and J calls follow TCRdb, not the original study. The sample records some 220,000 distinct CDR3 sequences, about a third of which are singletons. The top ten clonotypes cover more than 0.95% of the sample.

The receptor comes from a human donor in good health, serving as a control. The chain joins TRBV7-9 to TRBJ2-3; the D segment cannot be called with confidence. What was sequenced was sorted CD4+, CD8+, or CD8+CD57+ T cells (not recorded which) from PBMCs. The CDR3 reads as follows: CASSLGAADTQYF. The DNA sequence is given as TGTGCCAGCAGCTTAGGAGCCGCAGATACGCAGTATTTT.